This T cell receptor beta chain was sequenced during a study of CD8+CD57+ T cells in acquired aplastic anemia. Turning to the study itself: Sorted CD4+ and CD8+ cells gave a mean 3.2 ug DNA, range roughly 0.2 to 27.4 ug.

Looked up from germline, CDR1 is DFQATT and CDR2 is SNEGSKA (reference sequence). The CDR3 has 12 amino acids. Patients chosen for sequencing had shown CD8+CD57+ cell expansion by flow cytometry. There were no patients without severe acquired aplastic anemia. Study results and limitations: Comparison of patients with controls identified around 30 shared CD8+ CDR3 sequences.

Genomic DNA was employed as the template in profiling TCR beta VDJ and CDR3. TCRdb ran MiXCR on the reads and lists one entry per CDR3 protein. There are 200,000 to 250,000 distinct CDR3 sequences in the sample; 60% to 80% occur only once, and roughly 50% lies in the top ten. As to this clonotype: Its antigen remains unknown.

The sequenced material came from sorted CD4+, CD8+, or CD8+CD57+ T cells (not recorded which) from PBMCs. The clonotype comes from a human donor with aplastic anemia. V gene TRBV20-1 combines with J gene TRBJ2-1, with TRBD2 matching 7 bases. The CDR3 reads CSGRREGGEQFF. The CDR3 DNA sequence: TGCAGCGGGCGGAGGGAGGGAGGAGAGCAGTTCTTC.